These T cell receptor beta chains were read from a single sample in a study of cytomegalovirus exposure and HLA in healthy donors. Measured with immunoSEQ multiplex PCR; TCRdb has only the in-frame clones, and not every one. The sample includes under 150,000 clones, 82% of them seen just once. Input material: PBMCs. Every receptor here comes from a woman in her fifties or sixties in good health and CMV-seropositive. CDR3s include the opening cysteine and the closing phenylalanine or tryptophan. D genes are given only for firm matches. Only some rows state a clone size, as once, few, many or a class for expanded clones.

few | 16 | TRBJ2-3 | TRBV5-1 | TRBD2 | TGCGCCAGCCGGGCCGATTTGGGGGGGGTCACAGATACGCAGTATTTT | CASRADLGGVTDTQYF
once | 16 | TRBJ2-1 | TRBV5-1 | TRBD2 | TGCGCCAGCAGCTTGGACGGGAGGGGAAGTTTAAATGAGCAGTTCTTC | CASSLDGRGSLNEQFF
. | 14 | TRBJ1-1 | TRBV7-8 | TRBD1 | TGTGCCAGCAGCTTCTACAGGGGGCGAACTGAAGCTTTCTTT | CASSFYRGRTEAFF
. | 14 | TRBJ1-1 | TRBV6-5 | . | TGTGCCAGCACGGCAGGGCCGGCGAATTTCCAAGCTTTCTTT | CASTAGPANFQAFF
. | 15 | TRBJ1-5 | TRBV7-2 | . | TGTGCCAGCAGCTTAAGGCAGGGCACCTATCAGCCCCAGCATTTT | CASSLRQGTYQPQHF
. | 13 | TRBJ1-1 | TRBV6-1 | . | TGTGCCAGCAGCCCGACTCGTGGGACTGAAGCTTTCTTT | CASSPTRGTEAFF
. | 15 | TRBJ1-2 | TRBV29-1 | . | TGCAGCGTTGAAGTAACAGGGAGAGCATACTATGGCTACACCTTC | CSVEVTGRAYYGYTF
. | 19 | TRBJ2-7 | TRBV30 | TRBD2 | TGTGCCTGGAGGGTGGTCAGGAAGACTAGCGGGAGGGCCCCGGGCGAGCAGTACTTC | CAWRVVRKTSGRAPGEQYF
. | 16 | TRBJ2-3 | TRBV28 | . | TGTGCCAGCAGAGCTGTCAGGGGATCCAGCACAGATACGCAGTATTTT | CASRAVRGSSTDTQYF
. | 14 | TRBJ2-1 | TRBV5-1 | . | TGCGCCAGCAGCTTGGGTCAGGGTTACAATGAGCAGTTCTTC | CASSLGQGYNEQFF
. | 14 | TRBJ1-1 | TRBV30 | . | TGTGCCTGGACTAAAGGACAGTGGAACACTGAAGCTTTCTTT | CAWTKGQWNTEAFF
. | 17 | TRBJ2-1 | TRBV19 | . | TGTGCCAGTAGTATGTCCCCCGGGGTCCGGCTCTACAATGAGCAGTTCTTC | CASSMSPGVRLYNEQFF
. | 13 | TRBJ1-1 | TRBV28 | . | TGTGCCAGCAGTTTCCACAGGGACACTGAAGCTTTCTTT | CASSFHRDTEAFF
few | 17 | TRBJ2-1 | TRBV5-4 | . | TGTGCCAGCAGCTTTTCCGGGGGAATGAGCTCCTACAATGAGCAGTTCTTC | CASSFSGGMSSYNEQFF
. | 12 | TRBJ2-1 | TRBV5-6 | TRBD2 | TGTGCCAGCAGCCTGGGACTACCAGAGCAGTTCTTC | CASSLGLPEQFF
. | 19 | TRBJ2-3 | TRBV13 | TRBD2 | TGTGCCAGCAGCCCCTTATGGGGGACTAGCGGGAGTCAGGGAGATACGCAGTATTTT | CASSPLWGTSGSQGDTQYF